Following are 22 T cell receptor beta chains from one sample sequenced in a study of OX40 agonist ivuxolimab in advanced cancers. The repertoire was sequenced with immunoSEQ multiplex PCR; TCRdb's copy has only in-frame clones and lacks some. In the table there are 60,000 to 85,000 clones, approximately 80% of which are singletons. Sample: CD4+ or CD8+ T cells sorted from blood, taken in a trial of the OX40 agonist ivuxolimab. The receptors were sampled from an adult with an advanced solid tumor such as melanoma, head and neck, liver or kidney cancer.

The rearrangement joins TRBV7-2 to TRBJ2-3; TRBD2 matches at 9 bases. Trimming at V came to 2 bases and at J to 0 bases, leaving 6 bases not matched to a gene. CDR1 is SGHTA, CDR2 FQGNSA, per germline. The CDR3 loop spans 17 amino acids. The CDR3 spells CASSLRASGISTDTQYF. The DNA for the CDR3 is TGTGCCAGCAGCTTAAGGGCTAGCGGGATTAGCACAGATACGCAGTATTTT.

The rearrangement uses TRBV5-5 and TRBJ1-4; 8 bases align to TRBD1. V gave up 4 bases and J gave up 3 bases; unmatched junction bases: 17. Looked up from germline, CDR1 is SGHKS and CDR2 is YYEKEE (reference sequence). The CDR3 spans 19 residues. The CDR3 coding sequence is TGTGCCAGCAGCGGGCTTGTAGCGGACAGGGTTCGGGCTAATGAAAAACTGTTTTTT. Residues: CASSGLVADRVRANEKLFF.

J is TRBJ2-7 and V is TRBV29-1; 9 nucleotides line up with TRBD1. Per the germline V gene, CDR1 is SQVTM and CDR2 is ANQGSEA. V dropped 4 bases and J dropped 6; count of bases not matched to a gene: 4. The CDR3 runs to 12 residues. DNA of the CDR3: TGCAGCGTTGGCGGGACAGGGCTCGAGCAGTACTTC. Translated: CSVGGTGLEQYF.

CDR3: CASGTGPETQYF. In DNA, the CDR3 is TGTGCCAGCGGGACAGGTCCGGAGACCCAGTACTTC. The V and J genes are TRBV28 and TRBJ2-5; the match to TRBD1 covers 8 bases. The CDR3 covers 12 residues. The trim removed 8 bases at V and 5 bases at J, leaving 4 bases unmatched. In germline, CDR1 is MDHEN, CDR2 SYDVKM.

The chain combines TRBV6-1 with TRBJ2-1; 10 bases are shared with TRBD1. This CDR3 region has 15 residues. The germline CDR1 and CDR2 sequences are MNHNS and SASEGT. V lost 1 base, J lost 9 bases, and 6 bases stayed unmatched. The CDR3 bases are TGTGCCAGCAGTGAAGGGGGGACAGGGGTTGGTGAGCAGTTCTTC. It translates to CASSEGGTGVGEQFF.

The CDR3 sequence: CASSERGVSTFNYGYTF. In DNA, the CDR3 is TGTGCCAGCAGTGAACGTGGGGTCAGTACTTTTAACTATGGCTACACCTTC. The rearrangement links TRBV2 to TRBJ1-2; D is undetermined. This CDR3 contains 17 residues. V lost 2 bases to trimming and J lost 1 base, with 17 bases between them. Per the germline V gene, CDR1 is SNHLY and CDR2 is FYNNEI.

This clone was seen a single time. Other DNA sequences in the sample encode the same CDR3. The CDR3 protein is CASRGQGYLETQYF. The CDR3 DNA follows: TGTGCCAGCAGGGGACAAGGATATCTGGAGACCCAGTACTTC. This chain joins TRBV28 and TRBJ2-5; possible D gene TRBD1, 6 bases. CDR1 MDHEN and CDR2 SYDVKM come from the germline V gene. The CDR3 totals 14 residues. V was shortened by 6 bases and J by 5 bases, with 16 bases between the two germline ends. Full variable domain (outside the CDR3, taken from reference TRBV28 and TRBJ2-5): DVKVTQSSRYLVKRTGEKVFLECVQDMDHENMFWYRQDPGLGLRLIYFSYDVKMKEKGDIPEGYSVSREKKERFSLILESASTNQTSMYLCASRGQGYLETQYFGPGTRLLVL.

The J gene is TRBJ2-5, the V gene TRBV2; D is undetermined. Trimming took off 4 bases at V and 9 bases at J, with 18 bases between the two ends. CDR3 length: 14 residues. Germline values: CDR1 SNHLY, CDR2 FYNNEI. CDR3 sequence (DNA): TGTGCCAGCAGTGTAGATGGGCAGCCAGGAGCCCAGTACTTC. Amino acid sequence: CASSVDGQPGAQYF.

The V call is TRBV5-1, the J call TRBJ2-3, with 10 bases identical to TRBD1. This CDR3 contains 16 residues. After removal of 0 bases from V and 2 bases from J, the junction contained 3 bases not matched to a gene. Germline loops: CDR1 SGHRS, CDR2 YFSETQ. The CDR3: CASSLEGTGVTDTQYF. CDR3 DNA: TGCGCCAGCAGCTTGGAGGGGACAGGGGTCACAGATACGCAGTATTTT.

The gene calls are TRBV2 and TRBJ1-6; perhaps TRBD1 as D (5 bases). V gave up 6 bases and J gave up 6 bases, with 12 bases separating them. This CDR3 spans 14 amino acids. CDR1 SNHLY and CDR2 FYNNEI come from the germline V gene. CDR3 in amino acids: CASRIAGINSPLHF. Here the CDR3 DNA reads TGTGCCAGCAGGATAGCAGGGATTAATTCACCCCTCCACTTT.

The rearrangement links TRBV30 to TRBJ2-2; D uncertain. Germline CDR1 is GTSNPN and CDR2 is SVGIG (reference sequence). Trimming took 0 bases from V and 11 from J, leaving 10 bases between them. The CDR3 loop spans 12 amino acids. CDR3 residues: CAWSVLPPELFF. For the CDR3, the DNA is TGTGCCTGGAGTGTCCTTCCTCCTGAGCTGTTTTTT.

The J gene is TRBJ2-1, the V gene TRBV7-9; D unclear. This CDR3 spans 13 amino acids. Germline values: CDR1 SEHNR, CDR2 FQNEAQ (reference sequence). The V gene lost 6 bases and the J gene lost 6 bases, with 12 bases spanning the gap. CDR3: CASSQESINEQFF. DNA of the CDR3: TGTGCCAGCAGTCAGGAATCAATCAATGAGCAGTTCTTC.

This chain links TRBV2 with TRBJ2-3; no clear D. This CDR3 contains 16 residues. The germline V and J ends were trimmed by 5 bases and 1 base, with 16 bases remaining between them. Germline V gene lookup returns CDR1 SNHLY and CDR2 FYNNEI. CDR3 nucleotide sequence: TGTGCCAGCAGTTGGGCGAGCTACCAGGGCACAGATACGCAGTATTTT. As protein: CASSWASYQGTDTQYF.

The J gene is TRBJ1-6, the V gene TRBV5-1; TRBD1 might be the D (6 bases). Germline values: CDR1 SGHRS, CDR2 YFSETQ. CDR3 length: 16 residues. Trimming took 0 bases from V and 9 from J, leaving 16 bases between them. The CDR3 protein is CASSLETGRTSSPLHF. CDR3 in DNA: TGCGCCAGCAGCTTGGAGACAGGACGGACTTCTTCACCCCTCCACTTT.

The chain links TRBV14 to TRBJ2-4; TRBD1 matches at 8 bases. V was pared by 11 bases and J by 8 bases, with 11 bases of the junction left unmatched. Looked up from germline, CDR1 is SGHDN and CDR2 is FVKESK. This CDR3 contains 13 residues. The DNA of the CDR3 is TGTGCCTCCGGGAACAGGGGGACCGACATTCAGTACTTC. Encoded protein: CASGNRGTDIQYF.

The chain uses TRBV10-1 and TRBJ1-1, with TRBD1 as a possible D gene (6 bases). V shed 7 bases and J shed 5 bases, with 14 bases lying between them. CDR1 and CDR2 (germline): WNHNN, SYGVQD (reference sequence). The CDR3 runs 13 residues. CDR3: CASTPTQGTEAFF. For the CDR3, the DNA is TGCGCCAGCACTCCAACACAGGGTACTGAAGCTTTCTTT.

This sequence joins TRBV5-1 and TRBJ1-2; D is possibly TRBD1 (6 bases). V dropped 0 bases and J dropped 2 bases, with 20 bases sitting between them. The CDR3 covers 18 residues. The germline V gene encodes CDR1 SGHRS and CDR2 YFSETQ. CDR3 amino acids: CASSLEAGTTLGNYGYTF. CDR3 bases: TGCGCCAGCAGCTTGGAGGCAGGGACAACCCTAGGCAACTATGGCTACACCTTC.

CDR3 sequence reads: CASSLGTREETQYF. In nucleotides, the CDR3 is TGTGCCAGCAGCTTGGGGACTAGGGAAGAGACCCAGTACTTC. The chain joins TRBV11-1 to TRBJ2-5, with 8 bases that match TRBD2. V gave up 3 bases and J gave up 3 bases; unmatched junction bases: 3. The germline V gene has CDR1 SGHAT and CDR2 FQDESV (reference sequence). This CDR3 region has 14 residues.

The V and J genes are TRBV2 and TRBJ2-2; D is undetermined. V lost 6 bases and J 0 bases, leaving 8 bases between the germline ends. CDR3 length: 14 amino acids. Germline values: CDR1 SNHLY, CDR2 FYNNEI. CDR3 residues: CASRPLANTGELFF. CDR3 in DNA: TGTGCCAGCAGGCCGTTGGCGAACACCGGGGAGCTGTTTTTT.

The chain carries TRBV5-6 and TRBJ1-4; no clear D. V was pared by 4 bases and J by 5 bases, with 12 bases between. The V gene's germline CDR1 is SGHDT and CDR2 YYEEEE. The length of the CDR3 is 14 residues. The CDR3 DNA sequence: TGTGCCAGCAGCCCGACGGCTCGGAATGAAAAACTGTTTTTT. Translating it yields CASSPTARNEKLFF. Based on the CDR3 plus reference TRBV5-6 and TRBJ1-4, the full variable domain is DAGVTQSPTHLIKTRGQQVTLRCSPKSGHDTVSWYQQALGQGPQFIFQYYEEEERQRGNFPDRFSGHQFPNYSSELNVNALLLGDSALYLCASSPTARNEKLFFGSGTQLSVL.

The rearrangement links TRBV5-4 to TRBJ2-3; 9 bases are a match to TRBD1. CDR1 is SGHNT, CDR2 YYREEE, per germline (reference sequence). Trimming removed 4 bases from V and 3 bases from J; junction bases left unmatched: 6. The CDR3 runs 15 residues. The CDR3 is CASSAGTGNTDTQYF. The CDR3 DNA follows: TGTGCCAGCAGCGCCGGGACAGGGAATACAGATACGCAGTATTTT. The entire variable domain, with the rest obtained from reference TRBV5-4 and TRBJ2-3, is as follows: ETGVTQSPTHLIKTRGQQVTLRCSSQSGHNTVSWYQQALGQGPQFIFQYYREEENGRGNFPPRFSGLQFPNYSSELNVNALELDDSALYLCASSAGTGNTDTQYFGPGTRLTVL.

The chain combines TRBV6-1 with TRBJ1-2; a possible D gene is TRBD1 (6 bases). CDR1 and CDR2 from the germline V gene are MNHNS and SASEGT. The CDR3 contains 11 residues. The ends were cut back, 6 bases at V and 13 bases at J, with 15 bases in the middle. CDR3 loop: CASRLEGGATF. The CDR3 DNA is TGTGCCAGCAGACTCGAGGGGGGGGCCACCTTC.